A single sample is the source of the 8 T cell receptor beta chains below, sequenced in a study of long-term antiretroviral therapy in people with HIV. The assay used was immunoSEQ (version v3.0), run at survey level. Using immunoSEQ multiplex PCR, the repertoire was profiled, and TCRdb retains in-frame clones only, with some absent. Found here are 17,000 or so clones, around four fifths of them singletons; the top ten hold around 16%. The sequenced sample was unsorted PBMCs, obtained roughly 2.2 years before starting antiretroviral therapy. Every receptor here comes from a man in his thirties or forties with HIV.

This chain uses TRBV19 with TRBJ2-1; D is perhaps TRBD2 (6 bases). In germline, CDR1 is LNHDA, CDR2 SQIVND (reference sequence). The CDR3 is 14 amino acids. Trimming removed 7 bases from V and 8 bases from J, with 18 bases in between. CDR3 region: CASKLAGIGDEQFF. The CDR3 DNA follows: TGTGCCAGTAAGCTGGCGGGAATTGGTGATGAGCAGTTCTTC.

A single count supports this clone. The rearrangement links TRBV6-4 to TRBJ2-2; a weak D match, TRBD1 (6 bases). The CDR3 runs 15 residues. V was trimmed by 6 bases and J by 3 bases, leaving 14 bases between them. Germline-derived CDR1 and CDR2 are MRHNA and SNTAGT. The CDR3 here is CASSALAGDTGELFF. The CDR3 DNA reads as TGTGCCAGCAGCGCTCTGGCAGGGGACACCGGGGAGCTGTTTTTT.

The CDR3 bases are TGCAGCGTTGAAGATATACTAGCGGGAGGGCAGGGCTACAATGAGCAGTTCTTC. This translates into CSVEDILAGGQGYNEQFF. The chain couples TRBV29-1 to TRBJ2-1; TRBD2 agrees at 13 bases. The CDR3 consists of 18 residues. V dropped 0 bases and J dropped 3; count of bases not matched to a gene: 8. Germline CDR1 is SQVTM and CDR2 is ANQGSEA.

The rearrangement uses TRBV27 and TRBJ1-2; 8 nucleotides agree with TRBD1. Per the germline V gene, CDR1 is MNHEY and CDR2 is SMNVEV (reference sequence). The CDR3 totals 14 residues. The ends lost 5 bases at V and 5 bases at J; junction bases unmatched: 7. The CDR3 protein is CASSPQDRVYGYTF. The DNA for the CDR3 is TGTGCCAGCAGTCCCCAGGACAGGGTTTATGGCTACACCTTC.

This rearrangement joins TRBV29-1 to TRBJ1-2; D ambiguous. The CDR3 totals 13 residues. CDR1 is SQVTM, CDR2 ANQGSEA, per germline. V gave up 1 base and J gave up 4 bases, with 10 bases separating them. DNA for the CDR3: TGCAGCGTTGAAGGTGTAGGAATCTATGGCTACACCTTC. This gives the protein CSVEGVGIYGYTF.

This clone came up a few times. This chain uses TRBV10-3 with TRBJ2-7; 12 bases line up with TRBD2. CDR3 size: 13 residues. Looked up from germline, CDR1 is ENHRY and CDR2 is SYGVKD. The V gene end was trimmed by 6 bases and the J gene end by 4 bases; junction bases not matched to a gene: 1. For the CDR3, the DNA is TGTGCCATCAGGCTAGCGGGAGGGTACGAGCAGTACTTC. Translating it yields CAIRLAGGYEQYF.

The chain links TRBV30 to TRBJ2-4; TRBD1 might be the D (6 bases). V was clipped by 4 bases and J by 6 bases, with 16 bases between them. This CDR3 is 14 amino acids long. Germline V gene data show CDR1 as GTSNPN and CDR2 as SVGIG (reference sequence). The CDR3 here is CAWTQGRNLNIQYF. CDR3 sequence (DNA): TGTGCCTGGACGCAGGGGCGTAATTTAAACATTCAGTACTTC.

The gene calls are TRBV12-5 and TRBJ1-1, with 8 bases identical to TRBD1. The CDR3 loop spans 13 amino acids. After removal of 5 bases from V and 4 bases from J, the junction contained 3 bases not matched to a gene. Germline CDR1 LGHNT, CDR2 FRNRAP. The CDR3 sequence is CASGPDRATEAFF. DNA of the CDR3: TGTGCTAGTGGTCCGGACAGGGCCACTGAAGCTTTCTTT.